This entry features one T cell receptor (beta chain) sequence. The antigen remains undetermined. Only in-frame clones appear in the TCRdb table, and some are missing; sequencing was by immunoSEQ multiplex PCR. Of some 64,000 clones listed, roughly 87% are singletons. The data derive from a study of T cell responses to AZD1222 COVID-19 vaccine. Study overall: Pooled in the analysis were second doses at about 4 or about 12 weeks.

Trimming took 3 bases from V and 7 from J, leaving 16 bases between them. The CDR3 consists of 14 residues. Germline loops: CDR1 SGHNT, CDR2 YYREEE (reference sequence). Broader study findings: Most donors were white British, females outnumbered males, and clonal diversity was possibly underestimated.

The receptor was derived from an adult in good health. The rearrangement uses TRBV5-4 and TRBJ1-2; a weak D match, TRBD1 (5 bases). The sample consisted of peripheral blood, taken on day 0 of AZD1222 vaccination. The CDR3 sequence is CASSWTSEGAGYTF. CDR3 nucleotides: TGTGCCAGCAGCTGGACTTCAGAAGGGGCTGGCTACACCTTC.